This T cell receptor (beta chain) derives from a study of graft-versus-host responses after intestinal transplantation. Study at large: Grafts were multivisceral, liver-intestinal, or isolated intestinal. Anti-thymocyte globulin induction preceded two to four years of tacrolimus and steroid maintenance in all recipients.

With respect to this clone: The antigen remains undetermined.

Produced via immunoSEQ multiplex PCR; TCRdb's table is partial and in-frame only. The sample lists approximately 75,000 clones; approximately 94% were seen once. Study findings and constraints: Some patients had graft-donor T cell macrochimerism, and their allografts showed high graft-versus-host to host-versus-graft clonal ratios.

CDR1 is LNHDA and CDR2 is SQIVND in the germline V gene (reference sequence). CDR3 length: 15 amino acids. V was pared by 3 bases and J by 4 bases, with 13 bases between. This sequence joins TRBV19 and TRBJ2-1; D perhaps matches TRBD1 (5 bases). This TCR came from a human donor who received an intestinal transplant. This specimen consisted of unstimulated CD8+ T cells sorted from spleen or lymph node cells, obtained before intestinal transplant. The CDR3: CASSMWGFQYNEQFF. The CDR3 DNA reads TGTGCCAGTAGTATGTGGGGCTTCCAATACAATGAGCAGTTCTTC.